This TCR beta chain was sequenced for a study of blood T cells in healthy people across ages. Overall study findings and caveats: Diversity estimates from one million T cells were considered underestimates. Observed TCR beta diversity showed a strong correlation with the percentage of naive T cells as measured by flow cytometry.

The authors isolated at least 7 million PBMCs per sample. This clonotype was counted between two and nine times. The antigen remains undetermined. With a J-beta primer mix and a sample-barcoded 5' primer, a second PCR ran about 7 to 11 cycles. A single record per CDR3 protein comes from TCRdb applying MiXCR to the 5' RACE reads. The sample yields 1.5 million to 2 million distinct CDR3 sequences, almost 35% seen once. Germline-derived CDR1 and CDR2 are MDHEN and SYDVKM. The CDR3 is made up of 19 amino acids. The V end lost 5 bases, the J end lost 1 base, and 25 bases lay between the germline ends. The gene calls are TRBV28 and TRBJ2-3; D is unclear. The sequence was collected from a woman younger than 45 in good health. Specimen: blood. CDR3 nucleotides: TGTGCCAGCAGTCGTTCGACCTGGGTCGACGGATTAGGCACAGATACGCAGTATTTT. Its protein product is CASSRSTWVDGLGTDTQYF.